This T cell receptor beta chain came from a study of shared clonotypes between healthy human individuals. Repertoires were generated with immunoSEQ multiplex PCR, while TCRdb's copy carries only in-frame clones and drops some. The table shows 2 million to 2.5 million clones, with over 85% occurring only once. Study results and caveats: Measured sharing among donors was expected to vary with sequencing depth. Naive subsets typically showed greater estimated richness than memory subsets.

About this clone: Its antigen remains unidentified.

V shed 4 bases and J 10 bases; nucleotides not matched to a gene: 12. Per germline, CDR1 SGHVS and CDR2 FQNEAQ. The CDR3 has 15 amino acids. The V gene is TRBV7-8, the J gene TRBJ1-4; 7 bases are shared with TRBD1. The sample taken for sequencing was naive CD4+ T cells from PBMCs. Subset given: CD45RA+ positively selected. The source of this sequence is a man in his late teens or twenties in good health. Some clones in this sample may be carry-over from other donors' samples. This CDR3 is CASSSGRDRRGKLFF. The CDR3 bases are TGTGCCAGCAGCTCCGGGCGGGACAGACGGGGAAAACTGTTTTTT.